This T cell receptor beta chain originates from a study of post-analysis software for immune sequencing data. Across the study: Progressive-relapsing, secondary progressive and relapsing-remitting multiple sclerosis were among the disease courses included. General study results and limits: Controls showed significantly higher normalized Chao1 diversity than did multiple sclerosis patients. About 5 TRBV segments, including TRBV5-6, TRBV5-1 and TRBV20-1, were more frequent in patients than controls. Samples sharing a preparation batch grouped tightly together when assessed by F measure.

Unique molecular identifiers had been added to the TCR beta cDNA libraries. Input of roughly 0.95 to 10 million T cells yielded 450,000 to 550,000 cDNA molecules. TCRdb processed the PCR reads anew with MiXCR; each CDR3 protein has one entry. The table shows about 200,000 distinct CDR3 sequences, with about 30% occurring only once. This clonotype was counted a few times. The target antigen is unknown. V shed 4 bases and J shed 2 bases, with 11 bases lying between them. Germline values: CDR1 SEHNR, CDR2 FQNEAQ (reference sequence). The CDR3 spans 14 residues. The V gene is TRBV7-9, the J gene TRBJ1-2; D is perhaps TRBD1 (5 bases). The receptor was isolated from a girl under 18 with multiple sclerosis. The sequenced sample was blood. CDR3 DNA: TGTGCCAGCAGCTACGTGGGACGGAACTATGGCTACACCTTC. It encodes CASSYVGRNYGYTF.